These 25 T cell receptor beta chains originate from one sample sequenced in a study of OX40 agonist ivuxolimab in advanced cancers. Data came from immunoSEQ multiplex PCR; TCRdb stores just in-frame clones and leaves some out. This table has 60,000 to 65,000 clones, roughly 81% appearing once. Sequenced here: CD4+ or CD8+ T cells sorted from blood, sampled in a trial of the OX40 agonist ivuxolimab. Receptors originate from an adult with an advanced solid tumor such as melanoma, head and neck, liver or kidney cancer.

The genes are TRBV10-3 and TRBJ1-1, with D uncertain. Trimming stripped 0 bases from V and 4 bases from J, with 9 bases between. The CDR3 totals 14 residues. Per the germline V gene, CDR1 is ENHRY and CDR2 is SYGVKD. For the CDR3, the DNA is TGTGCCATCAGTGAGTCATCCGAGGGCACTGAAGCTTTCTTT. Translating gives CAISESSEGTEAFF.

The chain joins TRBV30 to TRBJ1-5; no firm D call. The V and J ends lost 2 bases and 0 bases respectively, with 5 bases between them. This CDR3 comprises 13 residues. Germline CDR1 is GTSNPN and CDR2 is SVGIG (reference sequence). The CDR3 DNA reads TGTGCCTGGAGTCACGGTAGCAATCAGCCCCAGCATTTT. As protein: CAWSHGSNQPQHF.

Here the CDR3 reads CASSLRQTQDTQYF. CDR3 coding DNA: TGTGCCAGCAGTTTACGGCAGACCCAGGATACGCAGTATTTT. V usage is TRBV27 and J usage is TRBJ2-3, with D uncertain. Trimming took off 2 bases at V and 6 bases at J, with 12 bases between the two ends. From germline, CDR1 is MNHEY and CDR2 SMNVEV (reference sequence). The CDR3 contains 14 residues.

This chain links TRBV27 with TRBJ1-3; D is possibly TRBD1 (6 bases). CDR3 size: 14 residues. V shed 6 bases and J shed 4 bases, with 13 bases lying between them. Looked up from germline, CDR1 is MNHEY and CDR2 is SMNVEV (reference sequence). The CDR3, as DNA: TGTGCCAGCAGCCCCCAGGGGTTCGGAAACACCATATATTTT. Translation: CASSPQGFGNTIYF.

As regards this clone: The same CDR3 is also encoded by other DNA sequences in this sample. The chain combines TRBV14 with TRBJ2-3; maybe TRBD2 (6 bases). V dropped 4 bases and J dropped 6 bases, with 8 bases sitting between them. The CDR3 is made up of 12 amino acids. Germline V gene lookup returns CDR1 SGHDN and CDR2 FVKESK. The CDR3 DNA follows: TGTGCCAGCAGCCCTAGCGCGGATACGCAGTATTTT. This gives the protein CASSPSADTQYF.

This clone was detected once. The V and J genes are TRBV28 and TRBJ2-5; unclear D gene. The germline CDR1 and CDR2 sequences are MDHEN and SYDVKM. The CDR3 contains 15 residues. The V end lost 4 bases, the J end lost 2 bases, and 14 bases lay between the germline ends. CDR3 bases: TGTGCCAGCAGTTATTGGGGTCGCGTTCAAGAGACCCAGTACTTC. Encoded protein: CASSYWGRVQETQYF.

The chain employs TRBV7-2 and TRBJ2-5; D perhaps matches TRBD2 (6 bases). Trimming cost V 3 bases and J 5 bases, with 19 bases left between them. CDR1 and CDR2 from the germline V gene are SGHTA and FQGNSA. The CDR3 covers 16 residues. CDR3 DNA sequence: TGTGCCAGCAGCTTCATCCGGGACTCACTAGGGGAGACCCAGTACTTC. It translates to CASSFIRDSLGETQYF.

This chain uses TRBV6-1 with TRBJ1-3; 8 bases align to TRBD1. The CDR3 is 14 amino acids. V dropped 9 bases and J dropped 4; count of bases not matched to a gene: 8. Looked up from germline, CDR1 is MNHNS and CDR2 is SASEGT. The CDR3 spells CASQDRAHGNTIYF. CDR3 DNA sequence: TGTGCCAGTCAGGACAGGGCGCACGGAAACACCATATATTTT.

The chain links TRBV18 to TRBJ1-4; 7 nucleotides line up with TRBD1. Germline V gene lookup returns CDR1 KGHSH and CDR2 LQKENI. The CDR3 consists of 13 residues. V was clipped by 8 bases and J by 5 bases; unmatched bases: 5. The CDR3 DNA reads TGTGCCAGCCGACAGGGCTCAAATGAAAAACTGTTTTTT. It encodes CASRQGSNEKLFF.

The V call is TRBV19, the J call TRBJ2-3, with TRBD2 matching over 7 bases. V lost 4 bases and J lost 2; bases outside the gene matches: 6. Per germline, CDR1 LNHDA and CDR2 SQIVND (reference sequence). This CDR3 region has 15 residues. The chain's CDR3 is CASSRGTISTDTQYF. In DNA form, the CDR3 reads TGTGCCAGTAGTAGGGGGACTATCTCCACAGATACGCAGTATTTT.

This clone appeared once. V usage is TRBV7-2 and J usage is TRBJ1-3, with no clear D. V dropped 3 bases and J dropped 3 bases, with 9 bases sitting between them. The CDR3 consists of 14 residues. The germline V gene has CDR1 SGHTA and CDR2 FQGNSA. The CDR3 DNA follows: TGTGCCAGCAGCTTTAGCCCGTATGGAAACACCATATATTTT. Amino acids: CASSFSPYGNTIYF. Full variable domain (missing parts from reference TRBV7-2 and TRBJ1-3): GAGVSQSPSNKVTEKGKDVELRCDPISGHTALYWYRQSLGQGLEFLIYFQGNSAPDKSGLPSDRFSAERTGGSVSTLTIQRTQQEDSAVYLCASSFSPYGNTIYFGEGSWLTVV.

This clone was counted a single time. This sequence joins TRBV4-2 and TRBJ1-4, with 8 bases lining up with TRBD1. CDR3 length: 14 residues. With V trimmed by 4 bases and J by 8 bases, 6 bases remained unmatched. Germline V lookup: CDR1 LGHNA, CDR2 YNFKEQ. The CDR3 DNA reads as TGTGCCAGCAGCCGCCTACAGGGGGAAGAAAAACTGTTTTTT. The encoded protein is CASSRLQGEEKLFF.

CDR3 bases: TGTGCCAGCAGCCCCGGACTAGCGGTTCGTGAGACCCAGTACTTC. Encoded protein: CASSPGLAVRETQYF. This chain joins TRBV7-2 and TRBJ2-5, with 10 bases fitting TRBD2. CDR1 SGHTA and CDR2 FQGNSA come from the germline V gene. The CDR3 loop spans 15 amino acids. With V trimmed by 5 bases and J by 5 bases, 8 bases remained unmatched.

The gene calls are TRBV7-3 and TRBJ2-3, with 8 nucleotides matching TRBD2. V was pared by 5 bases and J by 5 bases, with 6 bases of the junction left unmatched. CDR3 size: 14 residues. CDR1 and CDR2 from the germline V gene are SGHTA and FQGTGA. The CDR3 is CASSPGLAEDTQYF. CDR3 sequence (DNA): TGTGCCAGCAGCCCTGGACTAGCAGAAGATACGCAGTATTTT.

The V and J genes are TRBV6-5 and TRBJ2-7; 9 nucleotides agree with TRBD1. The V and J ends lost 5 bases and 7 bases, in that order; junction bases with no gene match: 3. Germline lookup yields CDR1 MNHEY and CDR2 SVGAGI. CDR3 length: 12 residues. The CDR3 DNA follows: TGTGCCAGCAGTCGGACAGGGGATGAGCAGTACTTC. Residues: CASSRTGDEQYF.

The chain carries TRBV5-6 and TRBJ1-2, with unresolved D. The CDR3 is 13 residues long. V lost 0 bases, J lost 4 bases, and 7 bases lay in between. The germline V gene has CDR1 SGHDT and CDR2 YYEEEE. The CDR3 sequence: CASSLGRCYGYTF. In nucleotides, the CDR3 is TGTGCCAGCAGCTTGGGCAGGTGCTATGGCTACACCTTC.

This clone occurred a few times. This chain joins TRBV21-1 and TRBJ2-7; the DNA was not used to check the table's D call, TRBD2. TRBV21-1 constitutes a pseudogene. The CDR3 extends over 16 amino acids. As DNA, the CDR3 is TGTGCCAGCAGCCGGGGGGCAGGGTGGCCTCCCTACGAGCAGTACTTC. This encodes CASSRGAGWPPYEQYF.

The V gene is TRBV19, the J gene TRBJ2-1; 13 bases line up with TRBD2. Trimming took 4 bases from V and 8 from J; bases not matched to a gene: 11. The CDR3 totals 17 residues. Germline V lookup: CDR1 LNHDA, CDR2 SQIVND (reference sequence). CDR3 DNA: TGTGCCAGTAGTAACGGACTAGCGGGAGTAAAACCGTATGAGCAGTTCTTC. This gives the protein CASSNGLAGVKPYEQFF.

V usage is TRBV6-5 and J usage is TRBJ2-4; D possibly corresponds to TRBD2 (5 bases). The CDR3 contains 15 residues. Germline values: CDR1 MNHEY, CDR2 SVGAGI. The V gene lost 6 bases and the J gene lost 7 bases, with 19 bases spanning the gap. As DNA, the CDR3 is TGTGCCAGCAGATCCACATTGCGGGCCCCGAACATTCAGTACTTC. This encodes CASRSTLRAPNIQYF.

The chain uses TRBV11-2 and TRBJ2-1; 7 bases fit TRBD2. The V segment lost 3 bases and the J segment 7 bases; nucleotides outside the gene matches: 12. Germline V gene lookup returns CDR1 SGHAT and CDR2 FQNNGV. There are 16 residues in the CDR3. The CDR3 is CASSLIGGTRTNEQFF. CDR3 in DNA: TGTGCCAGCAGCTTGATCGGGGGGACCAGGACGAATGAGCAGTTCTTC.

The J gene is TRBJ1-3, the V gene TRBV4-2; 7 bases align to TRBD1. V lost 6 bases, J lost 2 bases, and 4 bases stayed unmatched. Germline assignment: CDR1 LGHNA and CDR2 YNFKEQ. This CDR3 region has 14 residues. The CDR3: CASRNQGAGNTIYF. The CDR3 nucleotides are TGTGCCAGCAGAAACCAGGGGGCTGGAAACACCATATATTTT.

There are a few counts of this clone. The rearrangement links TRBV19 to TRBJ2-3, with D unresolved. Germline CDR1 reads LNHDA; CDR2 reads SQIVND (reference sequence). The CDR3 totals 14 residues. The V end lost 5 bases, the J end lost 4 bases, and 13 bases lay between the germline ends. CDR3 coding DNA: TGTGCCAGTAGTGATGTGTTATGGGCAGATACGCAGTATTTT. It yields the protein CASSDVLWADTQYF.

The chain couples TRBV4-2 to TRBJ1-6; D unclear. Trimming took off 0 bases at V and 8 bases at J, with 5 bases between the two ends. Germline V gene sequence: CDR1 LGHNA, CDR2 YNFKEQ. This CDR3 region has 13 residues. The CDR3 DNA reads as TGTGCCAGCAGCCAAGATAGCGATTCACCCCTCCACTTT. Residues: CASSQDSDSPLHF.

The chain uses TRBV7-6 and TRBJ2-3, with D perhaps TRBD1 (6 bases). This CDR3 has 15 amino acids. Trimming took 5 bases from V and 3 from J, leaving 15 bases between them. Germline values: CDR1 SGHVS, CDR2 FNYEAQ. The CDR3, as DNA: TGTGCCAGCAGCAAGACAGGCGTTGTGACAGATACGCAGTATTTT. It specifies CASSKTGVVTDTQYF.

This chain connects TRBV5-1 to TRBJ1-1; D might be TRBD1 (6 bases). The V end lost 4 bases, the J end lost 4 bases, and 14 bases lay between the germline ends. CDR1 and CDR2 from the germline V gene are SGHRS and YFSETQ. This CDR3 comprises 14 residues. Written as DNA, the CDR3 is TGCGCCAGCAGCGGGACACTCCCAGGCACTGAAGCTTTCTTT. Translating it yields CASSGTLPGTEAFF.